A single sample gave rise to the 24 T cell receptor beta chains below, sequenced in a study of PD-1 blockade in mismatch repair-deficient tumors. TCRdb's table, derived via immunoSEQ multiplex PCR, lists solely in-frame clones and lacks some. The table lists 80,000 to 130,000 clones, 82% of them singletons. Sequenced here: peripheral blood, sampled approximately 36 weeks after starting pembrolizumab. Receptors originate from an adult with mismatch repair-deficient cancer.

The table lists this clone with a count of one. This chain joins TRBV7-9 and TRBJ2-5; D remains ambiguous. V was clipped by 0 bases and J by 11 bases, with 10 bases between them. CDR1 is SEHNR, CDR2 FQNEAQ, per germline (reference sequence). The CDR3 loop spans 12 amino acids. In nucleotides, the CDR3 is TGTGCCAGCAGCTTAGCTGACATTACGCAGTACTTC. Translation gives CASSLADITQYF. Supplemented by reference TRBV7-9 and TRBJ2-5, the full variable domain reads DTGVSQNPRHKITKRGQNVTFRCDPISEHNRLYWYRQTLGQGPEFLTYFQNEAQLEKSRLLSDRFSAERPKGSFSTLEIQRTEQGDSAMYLCASSLADITQYFGPGTRLLVL.

CDR3 in DNA: TGCGCCAGCAGCCAAGTTGTGGGACAGGGGGAGACCCAGTACTTC. Translated, it gives CASSQVVGQGETQYF. The V call is TRBV4-1, the J call TRBJ2-5, with TRBD1 matching 10 bases. The CDR3 is 15 residues long. Germline V CDR1 and CDR2: MGHRA, YSYEKL. Germline trimming cut 1 base from V and 5 bases from J; bases unmatched to any gene: 4.

This CDR3 reads CSVAGGAGGREQYF. CDR3 coding DNA: TGCAGCGTGGCCGGGGGAGCGGGAGGAAGGGAGCAGTACTTC. The chain carries TRBV29-1 and TRBJ2-7, with 9 bases fitting TRBD2. V lost 6 bases, J lost 7 bases, and 13 bases stayed unmatched. The germline CDR1 and CDR2 sequences are SQVTM and ANQGSEA. The CDR3 consists of 14 residues.

V and J are TRBV5-1 and TRBJ2-3; TRBD1 might be the D (6 bases). The V end was cut by 4 bases, the J end by 1 base, with 16 bases between. The CDR3 has 16 amino acids. Germline loops: CDR1 SGHRS, CDR2 YFSETQ. CDR3 nucleotide sequence: TGCGCCAGCAGCCAGACAGGCCGCTCTGGCACAGATACGCAGTATTTT. Translated: CASSQTGRSGTDTQYF.

This clone was seen once. The chain carries TRBV7-2 and TRBJ2-5; perhaps TRBD2 as D (5 bases). The germline V gene has CDR1 SGHTA and CDR2 FQGNSA. Trimming cost V 1 base and J 4 bases, with 10 bases left between them. CDR3 size: 14 residues. The CDR3 region has the DNA TGTGCCAGCAGCTTAGTGGCCCGGGGAGAGACCCAGTACTTC. It specifies CASSLVARGETQYF.

This chain joins TRBV19 and TRBJ1-2; maybe TRBD1 (6 bases). Germline V gene sequence: CDR1 LNHDA, CDR2 SQIVND (reference sequence). The CDR3 has 12 amino acids. V shed 6 bases and J shed 5 bases, with 10 bases lying between them. CDR3 protein: CASSIGQYGYTF. Here the CDR3 DNA reads TGTGCCAGTAGCATCGGACAGTATGGCTACACCTTC.

CDR3 coding DNA: TGCAGCGTTGATCCGGGAAAGAATGCCTACAATGAGCAGTTCTTC. Protein: CSVDPGKNAYNEQFF. The chain has TRBV29-1 and TRBJ2-1; D perhaps matches TRBD2 (5 bases). Germline assignment: CDR1 SQVTM and CDR2 ANQGSEA. This CDR3 is built from 15 residues. Trimming pared 3 bases from V and 2 bases from J, leaving 14 bases between.

The gene calls are TRBV5-6 and TRBJ2-7; D not resolved. CDR1 is SGHDT and CDR2 is YYEEEE in the germline V gene. The germline V and J ends were trimmed by 1 base and 0 bases, with 11 bases remaining between them. This CDR3 has 15 residues. The CDR3 is CASSLWGWNSYEQYF. CDR3 coding DNA: TGTGCCAGCAGCTTGTGGGGTTGGAACTCCTACGAGCAGTACTTC.

In its sample, this clone was seen a few times. CDR3 protein: CASSVDRTSGTGELFF. The CDR3 DNA reads TGTGCCAGCAGCGTAGACCGGACTAGCGGGACCGGGGAGCTGTTTTTT. The chain recombines TRBV9 with TRBJ2-2, with 11 bases aligning to TRBD2. The germline V gene has CDR1 SGDLS and CDR2 YYNGEE. After removal of 0 bases from V and 5 bases from J, the junction contained 3 bases not matched to a gene. The CDR3 has 16 residues.

This clone was seen a few times. The chain links TRBV4-2 to TRBJ2-2; D gene uncertain. The germline V gene encodes CDR1 LGHNA and CDR2 YNFKEQ. Trimming shortened V by 5 bases and J by 0 bases, and 7 bases separated the two germline ends. The CDR3 totals 14 residues. This CDR3 is CASSSNPNTGELFF. Here the CDR3 DNA reads TGTGCCAGCAGCTCAAACCCGAACACCGGGGAGCTGTTTTTT.

This clone appeared a few times. The rearrangement uses TRBV6-6 and TRBJ2-1; D uncertain. CDR3 length: 14 amino acids. Deletions cut 0 bases from V and 7 bases from J, with 10 bases between. CDR1 and CDR2 (germline): MNHNY, SVGAGI (reference sequence). CDR3 residues: CASSYSGPLNEQFF. CDR3 DNA sequence: TGTGCCAGCAGTTACTCCGGCCCGTTAAATGAGCAGTTCTTC.

This chain joins TRBV19 and TRBJ1-5; a possible D gene is TRBD1 (5 bases). Trimming removed 2 bases at V and 3 bases at J, with 11 bases between. Looked up from germline, CDR1 is LNHDA and CDR2 is SQIVND (reference sequence). The CDR3 sequence is 15 residues long. The CDR3, as DNA: TGTGCCAGTAGTATAATGCAGGGCCACAATCAGCCCCAGCATTTT. Its translation is CASSIMQGHNQPQHF.

The rearrangement joins TRBV19 to TRBJ2-7; the D gene could be TRBD1 or TRBD2 (5 bases each). Germline CDR1 and CDR2: LNHDA and SQIVND (reference sequence). Trimming left V 3 bases short and J 0 bases short, with 12 bases between. There are 15 residues in the CDR3. CDR3 amino acids: CASSIGGRVSYEQYF. DNA for the CDR3: TGTGCCAGTAGTATTGGGGGACGTGTCTCCTACGAGCAGTACTTC.

The J gene is TRBJ1-1, the V gene TRBV2; tentative D call: TRBD1 (6 bases). Trimming removed 5 bases from V and 3 bases from J, with 10 bases in between. Germline loops: CDR1 SNHLY, CDR2 FYNNEI. The CDR3 has 13 residues. Here the CDR3 DNA reads TGTGCCAGCAGTCGTACAGGGTACACTGAAGCTTTCTTT. This codes for CASSRTGYTEAFF. The full variable domain, completed using reference TRBV2 and TRBJ1-1, is EPEVTQTPSHQVTQMGQEVILRCVPISNHLYFYWYRQILGQKVEFLVSFYNNEISEKSEIFDDQFSVERPDGSNFTLKIRSTKLEDSAMYFCASSRTGYTEAFFGQGTRLTVV.

This chain links TRBV2 with TRBJ2-2, with 7 positions matching TRBD2. Unmatched junction bases numbered 6, after V lost 6 bases and J lost 2 bases. Germline values: CDR1 SNHLY, CDR2 FYNNEI. This CDR3 region has 15 residues. Written as DNA, the CDR3 is TGTGCCAGCAGACGGGGGGACCAAAACACCGGGGAGCTGTTTTTT. Translating it yields CASRRGDQNTGELFF.

The chain carries TRBV18 and TRBJ1-5; the D gene is possibly TRBD1 (6 bases). CDR1 is KGHSH and CDR2 is LQKENI in the germline V gene. The CDR3 spans 15 residues. Trimming stripped 5 bases from V and 3 bases from J, with 14 bases between. CDR3 DNA: TGTGCCAGCTCAACGAACAGGGCTAACAATCAGCCCCAGCATTTT. This encodes CASSTNRANNQPQHF. Supplemented by reference TRBV18 and TRBJ1-5, the full variable domain reads NAGVMQNPRHLVRRRGQEARLRCSPMKGHSHVYWYRQLPEEGLKFMVYLQKENIIDESGMPKERFSAEFPKEGPSILRIQQVVRGDSAAYFCASSTNRANNQPQHFGDGTRLSIL.

The chain links TRBV7-9 to TRBJ2-1; weak D call: TRBD1 (5 bases). This CDR3 spans 12 amino acids. The V gene's germline CDR1 is SEHNR and CDR2 FQNEAQ (reference sequence). Trimming cost V 5 bases and J 9 bases, with 11 bases left between them. This chain's CDR3 is CASSPNQGEQFF. CDR3 in DNA: TGTGCCAGCAGCCCCAACCAGGGTGAGCAGTTCTTC.

The rearrangement joins TRBV7-9 to TRBJ1-1; 8 bases are a match to TRBD1. Germline loops: CDR1 SEHNR, CDR2 FQNEAQ (reference sequence). J gave up 9 bases and V 5 bases, and 8 bases lay outside the gene matches. The CDR3 has 13 amino acids. CDR3 sequence (DNA): TGTGCCAGCAGCCCAGCTAGACAGGGGAAAGCTTTCTTT. Residues: CASSPARQGKAFF.

The chain joins TRBV6-5 to TRBJ2-1; D is uncertain. Germline CDR1 MNHEY, CDR2 SVGAGI. V was cut by 0 bases and J by 0 bases, with 9 bases left in between. This CDR3 region has 16 residues. As DNA, the CDR3 is TGTGCCAGCAGTTACTCGACACTTGACTCCTACAATGAGCAGTTCTTC. Translated: CASSYSTLDSYNEQFF.

The rearrangement links TRBV5-8 to TRBJ1-3, with D tentatively TRBD1 (5 bases). The CDR3 extends over 14 amino acids. Germline V lookup: CDR1 SGHTS, CDR2 YDEGEE. Trimming cost V 1 base and J 2 bases, with 7 bases left between them. This CDR3 reads CASSLWGAGNTIYF. The CDR3 bases are TGTGCCAGCAGCTTGTGGGGGGCTGGAAACACCATATATTTT. The full variable domain, with the rest looked up from reference TRBV5-8 and TRBJ1-3, is EAGVTQSPTHLIKTRGQQATLRCSPISGHTSVYWYQQALGLGLQFLLWYDEGEERNRGNFPPRFSGRQFPNYSSELNVNALELEDSALYLCASSLWGAGNTIYFGEGSWLTVV.

This chain links TRBV28 with TRBJ1-1, with D perhaps matching TRBD1 (6 bases). Trimming shortened V by 6 bases and J by 3 bases, and 14 bases separated the two germline ends. CDR3 length: 14 residues. Germline values: CDR1 MDHEN, CDR2 SYDVKM. CDR3 DNA sequence: TGTGCCAGCAGGTACAGGGTTTCGGACACTGAAGCTTTCTTT. Translated, it gives CASRYRVSDTEAFF.

This clone has just a few counts. The rearrangement uses TRBV5-8 and TRBJ2-2, with D possibly being TRBD2 (5 bases). Germline-derived CDR1 and CDR2 are SGHTS and YDEGEE. The CDR3 contains 17 residues. Trimming shortened V by 1 base and J by 3 bases, and 16 bases separated the two germline ends. The CDR3 protein is CASSLPRAGLDTGELFF. CDR3 DNA: TGTGCCAGCAGCTTGCCTAGGGCGGGCCTAGACACCGGGGAGCTGTTTTTT. Complete variable domain (other parts from reference TRBV5-8 and TRBJ2-2): EAGVTQSPTHLIKTRGQQATLRCSPISGHTSVYWYQQALGLGLQFLLWYDEGEERNRGNFPPRFSGRQFPNYSSELNVNALELEDSALYLCASSLPRAGLDTGELFFGEGSRLTVL.

This clone was counted once. Written as DNA, the CDR3 is TGTGCCAGCAGCCCGGCGACAGGGATACGCACCGGGGAGCTGTTTTTT. Its protein product is CASSPATGIRTGELFF. J is TRBJ2-2 and V is TRBV9, with TRBD1 matching over 7 bases. The CDR3 consists of 16 residues. V was clipped by 4 bases and J by 4 bases; unmatched bases: 10. CDR1 SGDLS and CDR2 YYNGEE come from the germline V gene.

The rearrangement links TRBV12-5 to TRBJ1-2; D gene unclear. From germline, CDR1 is LGHNT and CDR2 FRNRAP. Trimming took 5 bases from V and 7 from J, leaving 14 bases between them. This CDR3 has 13 amino acids. DNA of the CDR3: TGTGCTAGTGGTCCCGGTCGTTTGGGTGGCTACACCTTC. As protein: CASGPGRLGGYTF.